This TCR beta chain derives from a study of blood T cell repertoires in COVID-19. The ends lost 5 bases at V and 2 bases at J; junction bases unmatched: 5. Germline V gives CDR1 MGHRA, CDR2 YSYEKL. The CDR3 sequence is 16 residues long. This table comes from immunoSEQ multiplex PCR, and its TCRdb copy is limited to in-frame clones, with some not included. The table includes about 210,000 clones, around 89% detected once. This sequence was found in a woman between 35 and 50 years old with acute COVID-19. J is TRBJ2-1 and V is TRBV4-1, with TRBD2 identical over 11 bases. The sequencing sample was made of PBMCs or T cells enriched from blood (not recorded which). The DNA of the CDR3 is TGCGCCAGCAGCGCGCTAGCGGGAGGCGCCTACAATGAGCAGTTCTTC. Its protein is CASSALAGGAYNEQFF.